This paragraph reports one T cell receptor beta chain. The PCR made use of 60 Vbeta and 13 Jbeta primers. Measured with immunoSEQ multiplex PCR; TCRdb has only the in-frame clones, and not every one. The table shows 90,000 to 120,000 clones, with 81% occurring only once. The V end lost 6 bases, the J end lost 2 bases, and 11 bases lay between the germline ends. Looked up from germline, CDR1 is SGDLS and CDR2 is YYNGEE. This CDR3 spans 14 amino acids. The source of the sample is a study of cytomegalovirus exposure and HLA in healthy donors. Donors sampled were nominally healthy, though unrecorded immune exposures were likely.

The sequence came from a young man in good health and CMV-seronegative. The chain is built from TRBV9 and TRBJ2-2; a weak D match, TRBD1 (6 bases). The sample comprised PBMCs. DNA of the CDR3: TGTGCCAGCAACGGGGACATTAACACCGGGGAGCTGTTTTTT. As protein: CASNGDINTGELFF.